This T cell receptor beta chain was captured in a study of T cells in Graves' hyperthyroidism and ophthalmopathy (dated by TCRdb to between 2018 and 2021). Study-level background: Peripheral blood samples were taken at the time of initial diagnosis, prior to any treatment. To identify TCR V-J signatures that set the groups apart, the researchers used a discovery cohort of 100 patients, made up of around 42 with Graves' ophthalmopathy and approximately 57 with stable Graves' hyperthyroidism. Whether ophthalmopathy could be predicted prospectively was tested in an independent validation cohort made up of under 20 hyperthyroidism patients plus 17 patients who later progressed to ophthalmopathy. For training and testing, the 100 or so patients in the discovery cohort were randomly divided in a 7:3 ratio. In roughly six Graves' hyperthyroidism patients, the study also compared T-cell repertoires from thyroid tissue with T-cell repertoires from blood. After sampling, hyperthyroidism patients received methimazole starting at 30 mg daily, and ophthalmopathy patients received high-dose intravenous methylprednisolone. According to the paper, TCR Vbeta CDR3 sequencing was carried out on over 130 peripheral blood samples, which came from fewer than 50 ophthalmopathy, about 75 hyperthyroidism and roughly 17 progressor patients.

Points on this clonotype: Its antigen target is currently unknown. Since a much larger clone is just one base distant, this may be a read error. Lacking the conserved final phenylalanine or tryptophan, this CDR3 likely reflects a read error.

Amplification of TCR beta CDR3 regions was carried out from RNA transcripts. For the first round of RT-PCR on the TCR CDR3, the HTBI primer set was used together with the Qiagen OneStep RT-PCR kit. Libraries were constructed in a second round of multiplex PCR, after which size selection and purification were carried out. The libraries were sequenced on an Illumina HiSeq2000 using paired-end 100 bp reads. Per the source publication's procedure: SOAPnuke was used to process the raw data, removing reads that contained adapters or uncalled bases, had a mean Phred below 15, or lacked an exact match to the constant primer or identifier. COPE v1.2.5 was used to merge the high-quality paired reads, and each unique nucleotide sequence was defined as a clonotype. Clonotypes were aligned to IMGT TRBV, TRBD and TRBJ reference segments using MiTCR v1.1. The analysis included only V-J combinations with a frequency above 0.0001, which together covered 98% to 99.2% of the repertoires. The TCS score was defined as the ratio of F50 (clonal expansion) to E x V (chaos), calculated using BLOSUM62-based TCRdist between CDR3 peptides within each V-J. Welch's t-statistics and random forest reduced 500 to 650 V-J features to about 13, which were used in a naive Bayes classifier (R e1071). The public reads were reprocessed in TCRdb via fastp at Q25 and MiXCR, keeping in-frame beta chains. Each CDR3 protein gets just one entry, which takes the most common genes and DNA from the rows behind it. Clone size and V and J calls follow TCRdb, not the original study. The table for this sample lists about 370,000 distinct CDR3 sequences; 13% to 15% of them were counted only once. The ten biggest clones cover roughly a fifth of the sample.

V and J are truncated by 6 bases and 5 bases respectively, leaving an intervening sequence of 17 bases. According to the germline V gene, CDR1 reads SNHLY and CDR2 reads FYNNEI. With termini counted, the CDR3 has 15 amino acids. The entry retains the CDR3 DNA only, 45 bases that are in frame from base 1. The full study reports these points: Blood samples also contained most of the expanded thyroid clonotypes (frequency above 0.001), which suggests that blood repertoires may reflect thyroid immune responses. A model built on a 13 V-J signature distinguished ophthalmopathy from stable hyperthyroidism, reaching roughly 88% sensitivity and 81% to 83% specificity in cross-validation and 80%/75% in testing. In validation, the model predicted progression to ophthalmopathy with 60% to 71% sensitivity and about 72% specificity, a median of 6.5 months before onset. Sample size was not statistically predetermined, and blinding of investigators to group allocation was not performed.

Moderately to severely active disease, a Clinical Activity Score of at least 3, a NOSPECS grade of at least 4, and a duration under 3 months were present in ophthalmopathy patients. Any patient with an uncontrolled infection, another autoimmune disease, pregnancy or lactation was excluded. Diagnoses were established on the basis of clinical symptoms, serum thyroxine and TRAb, thyroid ultrasound, and orbital computed tomography. PBMCs were isolated from about 10 ml of fresh peripheral blood by Ficoll-Paque density gradient centrifugation. Trizol reagent was used to extract total RNA, and RNA quality was then checked on an Agilent 2100 Bioanalyzer.

Sequencing was performed on blood. The TCR sequence derives from a woman in her sixties or seventies with Graves' ophthalmopathy. The rearrangement joined TRBV2 to TRBJ2-1; the D call is tentative, TRBD1 or TRBD2, as each matches 6 bases. The CDR3 corresponds to CASRSMGGVNNEQFL. The sequenced DNA: TGTGCCAGCAGGTCGATGGGGGGCGTGAACAATGAGCAGTTCCTC.